The clone carrying this T cell receptor beta chain showed up just a few times. Its target is not known. This CDR3 has 14 amino acids. Germline lookup yields CDR1 MNHEY and CDR2 SMNVEV (reference sequence). The V gene end was trimmed by 6 bases and the J gene end by 0 bases; junction bases not matched to a gene: 2. The data belong to a study of T cell repertoires in cytomegalovirus infection. Study background: The public TCR beta signatures pointed to both CMV infection and matching HLA type.

TCRdb re-analysed the reads in MiXCR, keeping a single row per CDR3 protein. The sample has hundreds of thousands of distinct CDR3 sequences, approximately 22% seen once; the top ten hold about 20%. Study conclusions and caveats: The study found HLA-C-restricted CMV-specific TCR beta clonotypes dominating the ex vivo response. Totalled public TCR beta family frequency picked out people who carried CMV plus the relevant HLA.

The chain links TRBV27 to TRBJ2-1, with 7 bases matching TRBD1. This TCR came from a human donor in good health (CMV status not recorded). Some clones in this sample may be carry-over from other donors' samples. Sequencing used CD8+ T cells from PBMCs. The CDR3 protein is CASSRQGSYNEQFF. The DNA for the CDR3 is TGTGCCAGCAGCCGACAGGGCTCCTACAATGAGCAGTTCTTC.